This T cell receptor (beta chain) was recovered during a study of shared clonotypes between healthy human individuals. Some clones are missing from TCRdb's copy, which holds only in-frame ones; the method was immunoSEQ multiplex PCR. The table lists a few million clones, about 92% of them singletons. Germline CDR1 SEHNR, CDR2 FQNEAQ (reference sequence). There are 15 residues in the CDR3. V lost 1 base to trimming and J lost 0 bases, with 7 bases between them. As regards this clone: What it recognizes is unknown.

Regarding the study as a whole: A limitation of the genetic and exposure-history diversity represented arose from few donors. Generation probabilities were higher for clonotypes shared across all four sorted-subset donors than for unshared ones.

Naive CD45RA+ and memory CD45RA-negative subsets were split from CD4+ cells. The V and J genes are TRBV7-9 and TRBJ1-5; D gene uncertain. Input material: naive CD4+ T cells from PBMCs. Specified subset: CD45RA+ positively selected. The source is a man between 18 and 29 years old in good health. Some clones in this sample may be carry-over from other donors' samples. CDR3 DNA: TGTGCCAGCAGCTTAGACGGCTATAGCAATCAGCCCCAGCATTTT. Translating it yields CASSLDGYSNQPQHF.